This note documents a single TCR beta chain sequence. As yet, its antigen is unknown. TCRdb's copy holds only in-frame clones and misses some; the assay was immunoSEQ multiplex PCR. The repertoire has about 200,000 clones, around nine tenths of them found once; the top ten carry less than 4.5%. Germline assignment: CDR1 LGHNA and CDR2 YNFKEQ. The CDR3 extends over 15 amino acids. V shed 3 bases, J shed 2 bases, and the junction held 6 bases outside the gene matches. This sample is drawn from a study of T cell responses to AZD1222 COVID-19 vaccine. Study findings and constraints: With dominance at 160-218 and 743-854, vaccine-associated CD4 TCRs spanned spike. White British donors predominated, females outnumbered males, and clonal diversity was possibly underestimated. Compared with day 0, the breadth and depth of the Spike-specific TCR repertoire rose significantly after two doses of AZD1222. Nearly half of the spike-specific TCRs reportedly recognize variant regions that carry no mutations.

The TCR originated in an adult who received the MenACWY meningococcal vaccine as a control. The chain joins TRBV4-2 to TRBJ2-7; 8 bases line up with TRBD2. The sample in question was peripheral blood, obtained 28 days after the second dose of the MenACWY control vaccine. CDR3 region: CASSHGAGETYEQYF. CDR3 nucleotide sequence: TGTGCCAGCAGCCATGGAGCGGGAGAAACCTACGAGCAGTACTTC.